This TCR beta chain was sequenced during a study of T-cell reconstitution after alpha-beta-depleted transplantation in children. CDR3 length: 17 amino acids. V dropped 5 bases and J dropped 3 bases, with 20 bases sitting between them. Per the germline V gene, CDR1 is MDHEN and CDR2 is SYDVKM. As it was prepared, the TCRbeta library received unique molecular identifiers. MiXCR, run by TCRdb on the PCR reads, gives a single entry per CDR3 protein. This sample has about 460,000 distinct CDR3 sequences, with roughly an eighth found just once. The origin of this receptor is a human donor who donated a stem cell graft to a child with combined immunodeficiency. The chain uses TRBV28 and TRBJ1-5; D unclear. Sequences were derived from PBMCs from the stem cell graft donor, sampled from the stem cell graft. The CDR3 bases are TGTGCCAGCAGTCCATGGAGGCTTTTACCGTCCAATCAGCCCCAGCATTTT. It encodes CASSPWRLLPSNQPQHF.